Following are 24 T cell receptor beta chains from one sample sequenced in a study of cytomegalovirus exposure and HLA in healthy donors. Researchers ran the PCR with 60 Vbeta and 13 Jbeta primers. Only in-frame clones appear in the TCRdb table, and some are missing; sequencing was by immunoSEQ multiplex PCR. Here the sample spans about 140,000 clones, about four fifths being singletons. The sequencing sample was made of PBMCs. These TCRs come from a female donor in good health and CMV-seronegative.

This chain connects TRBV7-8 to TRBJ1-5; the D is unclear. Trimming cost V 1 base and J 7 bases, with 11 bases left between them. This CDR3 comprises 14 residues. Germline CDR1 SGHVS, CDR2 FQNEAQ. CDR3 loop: CASSLGGGIQPQHF. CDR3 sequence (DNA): TGTGCCAGCAGCTTAGGTGGAGGGATACAGCCCCAGCATTTT.

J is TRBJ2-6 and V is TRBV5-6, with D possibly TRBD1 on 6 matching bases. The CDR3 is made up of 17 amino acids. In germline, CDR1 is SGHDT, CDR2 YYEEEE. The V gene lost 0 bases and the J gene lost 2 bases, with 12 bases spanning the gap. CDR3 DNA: TGTGCCAGCAGCTTGGCAGCAGGGGAAACTGGGGCCAACGTCCTGACTTTC. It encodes CASSLAAGETGANVLTF.

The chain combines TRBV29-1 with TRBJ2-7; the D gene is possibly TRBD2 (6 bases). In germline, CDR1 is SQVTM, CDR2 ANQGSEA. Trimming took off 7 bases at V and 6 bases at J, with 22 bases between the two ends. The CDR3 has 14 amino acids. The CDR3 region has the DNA TGCAGCGCCGGGGGACTCCAGAGACCTACCGAGCAGTACTTC. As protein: CSAGGLQRPTEQYF.

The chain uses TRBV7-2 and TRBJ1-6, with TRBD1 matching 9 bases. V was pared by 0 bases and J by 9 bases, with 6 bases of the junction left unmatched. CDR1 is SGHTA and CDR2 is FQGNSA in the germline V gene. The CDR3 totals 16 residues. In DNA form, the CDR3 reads TGTGCCAGCAGCTTAGCCGGGACAGGGTTATTTTCACCCCTCCACTTT. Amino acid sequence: CASSLAGTGLFSPLHF. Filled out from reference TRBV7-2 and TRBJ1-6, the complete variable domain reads GAGVSQSPSNKVTEKGKDVELRCDPISGHTALYWYRQSLGQGLEFLIYFQGNSAPDKSGLPSDRFSAERTGGSVSTLTIQRTQQEDSAVYLCASSLAGTGLFSPLHFGNGTRLTVT.

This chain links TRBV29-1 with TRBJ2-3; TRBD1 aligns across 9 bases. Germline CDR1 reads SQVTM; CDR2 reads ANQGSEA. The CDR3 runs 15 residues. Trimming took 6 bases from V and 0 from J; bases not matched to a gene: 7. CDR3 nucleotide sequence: TGCAGCGTCACAGGGGGCAGAACTAGCACAGATACGCAGTATTTT. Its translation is CSVTGGRTSTDTQYF.

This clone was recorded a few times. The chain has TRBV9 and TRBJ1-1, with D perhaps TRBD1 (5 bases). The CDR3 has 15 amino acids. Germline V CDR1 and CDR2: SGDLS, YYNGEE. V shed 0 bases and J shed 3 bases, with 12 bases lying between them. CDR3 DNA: TGTGCCAGCAGCGTAGGTGACAGTCTCGACACTGAAGCTTTCTTT. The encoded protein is CASSVGDSLDTEAFF.

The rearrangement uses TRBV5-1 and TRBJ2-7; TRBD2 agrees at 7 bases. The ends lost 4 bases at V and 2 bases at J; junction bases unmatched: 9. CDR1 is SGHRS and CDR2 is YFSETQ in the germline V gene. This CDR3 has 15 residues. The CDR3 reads CASSPRTGGAYEQYF. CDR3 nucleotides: TGCGCCAGCAGCCCCCGCACGGGGGGTGCCTACGAGCAGTACTTC.

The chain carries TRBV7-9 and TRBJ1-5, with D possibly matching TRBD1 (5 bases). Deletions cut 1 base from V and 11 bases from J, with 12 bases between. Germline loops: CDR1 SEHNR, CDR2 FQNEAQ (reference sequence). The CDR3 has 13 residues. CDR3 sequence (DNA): TGTGCCAGCAGCTTAGAAGGGGCTGGGTCCCAGCATTTT. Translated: CASSLEGAGSQHF.

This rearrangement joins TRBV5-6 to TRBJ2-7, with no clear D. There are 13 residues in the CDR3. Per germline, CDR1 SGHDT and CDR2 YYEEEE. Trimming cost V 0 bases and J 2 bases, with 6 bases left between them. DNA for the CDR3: TGTGCCAGCAGCTTGGGTTTTACCTACGAGCAGTACTTC. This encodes CASSLGFTYEQYF. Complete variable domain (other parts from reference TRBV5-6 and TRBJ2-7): DAGVTQSPTHLIKTRGQQVTLRCSPKSGHDTVSWYQQALGQGPQFIFQYYEEEERQRGNFPDRFSGHQFPNYSSELNVNALLLGDSALYLCASSLGFTYEQYFGPGTRLTVT.

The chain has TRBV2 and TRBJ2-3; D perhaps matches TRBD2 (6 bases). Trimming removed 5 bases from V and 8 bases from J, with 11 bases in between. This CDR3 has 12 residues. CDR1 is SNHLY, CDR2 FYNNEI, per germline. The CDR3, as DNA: TGTGCCAGCAGTCGACTAGTCGGTACGCAGTATTTT. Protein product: CASSRLVGTQYF.

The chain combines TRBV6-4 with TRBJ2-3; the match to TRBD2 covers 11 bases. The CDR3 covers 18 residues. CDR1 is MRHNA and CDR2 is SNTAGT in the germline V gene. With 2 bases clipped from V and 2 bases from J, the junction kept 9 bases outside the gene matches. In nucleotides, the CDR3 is TGTGCCAGCAGTGACGGGCTAGCGGGAGGAAAACACACAGATACGCAGTATTTT. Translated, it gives CASSDGLAGGKHTDTQYF.

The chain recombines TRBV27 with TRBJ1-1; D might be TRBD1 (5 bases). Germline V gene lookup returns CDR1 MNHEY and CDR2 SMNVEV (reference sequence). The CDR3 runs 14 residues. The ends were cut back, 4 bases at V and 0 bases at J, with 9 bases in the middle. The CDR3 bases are TGTGCCAGCAGTTGGGGGGGAATGAACACTGAAGCTTTCTTT. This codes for CASSWGGMNTEAFF.

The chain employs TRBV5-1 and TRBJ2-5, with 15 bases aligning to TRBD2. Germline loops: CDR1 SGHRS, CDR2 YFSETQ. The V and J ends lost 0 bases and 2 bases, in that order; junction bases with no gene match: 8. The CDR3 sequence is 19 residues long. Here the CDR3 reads CASSLGGTSGRFKQETQYF. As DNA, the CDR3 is TGCGCCAGCAGCTTGGGAGGGACTAGCGGGAGGTTCAAGCAAGAGACCCAGTACTTC.

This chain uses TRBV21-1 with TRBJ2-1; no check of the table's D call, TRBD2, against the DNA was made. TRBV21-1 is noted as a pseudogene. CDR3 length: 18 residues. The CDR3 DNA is TGTGCCAGCAGCAACGAGTTTTGCGGGGCCGGCTCCTACAATGAGCAGTTCTTC. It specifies CASSNEFCGAGSYNEQFF.

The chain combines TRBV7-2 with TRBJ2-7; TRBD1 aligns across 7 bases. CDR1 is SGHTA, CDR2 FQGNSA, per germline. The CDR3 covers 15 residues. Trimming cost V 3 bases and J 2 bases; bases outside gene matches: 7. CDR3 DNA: TGTGCCAGCAGCTTTTCACCAGGGGGTACCTACGAGCAGTACTTC. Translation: CASSFSPGGTYEQYF.

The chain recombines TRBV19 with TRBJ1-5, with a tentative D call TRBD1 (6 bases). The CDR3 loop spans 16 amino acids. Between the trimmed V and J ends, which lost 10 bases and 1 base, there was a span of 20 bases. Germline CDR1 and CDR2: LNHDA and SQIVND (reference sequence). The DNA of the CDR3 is TGTGCCACCTCTAGAGCAGGCAGGGGAAGCAATCAGCCCCAGCATTTT. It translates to CATSRAGRGSNQPQHF.

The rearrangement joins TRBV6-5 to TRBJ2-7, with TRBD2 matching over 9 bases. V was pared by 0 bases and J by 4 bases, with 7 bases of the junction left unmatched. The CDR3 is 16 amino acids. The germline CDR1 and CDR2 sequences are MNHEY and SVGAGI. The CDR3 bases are TGTGCCAGCAGTTACTCGAGGCTAGCGGGGATTTACGAGCAGTACTTC. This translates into CASSYSRLAGIYEQYF.

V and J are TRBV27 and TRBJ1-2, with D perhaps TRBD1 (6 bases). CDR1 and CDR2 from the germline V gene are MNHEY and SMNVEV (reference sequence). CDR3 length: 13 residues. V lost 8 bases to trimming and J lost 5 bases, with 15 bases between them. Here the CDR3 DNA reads TGTGCCAGCCGCAGGGGCTCTGGGTATGGCTACACCTTC. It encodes CASRRGSGYGYTF.

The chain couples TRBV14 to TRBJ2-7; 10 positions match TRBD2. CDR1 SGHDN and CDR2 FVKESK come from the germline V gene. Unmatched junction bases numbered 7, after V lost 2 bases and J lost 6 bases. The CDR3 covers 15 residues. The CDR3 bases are TGTGCCAGCAGCCAATTTGCTAGCGGGGGCCTCGAGCAGTACTTC. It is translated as CASSQFASGGLEQYF.

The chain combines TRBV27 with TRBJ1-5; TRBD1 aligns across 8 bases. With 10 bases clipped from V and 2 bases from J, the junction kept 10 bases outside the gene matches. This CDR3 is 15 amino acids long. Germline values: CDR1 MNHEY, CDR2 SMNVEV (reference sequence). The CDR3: CATRKGQGGNQPQHF. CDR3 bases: TGTGCCACCAGAAAAGGACAGGGAGGCAATCAGCCCCAGCATTTT.

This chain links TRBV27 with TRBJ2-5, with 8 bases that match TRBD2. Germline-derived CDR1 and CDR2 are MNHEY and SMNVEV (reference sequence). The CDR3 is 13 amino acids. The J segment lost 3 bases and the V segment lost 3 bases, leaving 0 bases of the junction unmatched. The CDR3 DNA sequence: TGTGCCAGCAGTTTGCGGGGGGAAGAGACCCAGTACTTC. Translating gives CASSLRGEETQYF.

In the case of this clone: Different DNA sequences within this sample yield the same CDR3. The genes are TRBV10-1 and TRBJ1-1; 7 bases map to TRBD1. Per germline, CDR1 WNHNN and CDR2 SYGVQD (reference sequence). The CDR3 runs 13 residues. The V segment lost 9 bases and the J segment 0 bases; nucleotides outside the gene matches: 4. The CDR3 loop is CASRQGLNTEAFF. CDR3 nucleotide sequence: TGCGCCAGTCGACAGGGCCTGAACACTGAAGCTTTCTTT.

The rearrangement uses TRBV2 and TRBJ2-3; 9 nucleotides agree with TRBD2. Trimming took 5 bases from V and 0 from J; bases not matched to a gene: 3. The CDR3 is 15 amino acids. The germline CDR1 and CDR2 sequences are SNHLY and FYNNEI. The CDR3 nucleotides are TGTGCCAGCAGTATAGCGGGGGCGAGCACAGATACGCAGTATTTT. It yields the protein CASSIAGASTDTQYF.

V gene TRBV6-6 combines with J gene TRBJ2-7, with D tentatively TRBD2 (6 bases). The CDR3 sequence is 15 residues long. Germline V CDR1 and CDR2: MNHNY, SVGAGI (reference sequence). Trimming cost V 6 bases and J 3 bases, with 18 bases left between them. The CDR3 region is CASSPKAGLGYEQYF. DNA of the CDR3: TGTGCCAGCAGCCCCAAGGCGGGGCTAGGCTACGAGCAGTACTTC.